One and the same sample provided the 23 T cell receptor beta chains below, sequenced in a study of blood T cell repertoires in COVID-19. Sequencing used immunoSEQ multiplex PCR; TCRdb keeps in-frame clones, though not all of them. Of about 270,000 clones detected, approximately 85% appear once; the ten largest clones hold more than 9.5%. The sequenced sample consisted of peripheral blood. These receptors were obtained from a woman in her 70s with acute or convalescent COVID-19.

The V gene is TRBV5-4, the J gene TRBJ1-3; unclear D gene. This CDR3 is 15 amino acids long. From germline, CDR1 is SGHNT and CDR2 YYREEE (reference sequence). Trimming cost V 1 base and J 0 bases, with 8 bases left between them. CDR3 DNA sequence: TGTGCCAGCAGCTTGCTTGGCAGCTCTGGAAACACCATATATTTT. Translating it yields CASSLLGSSGNTIYF.

CDR3 nucleotides: TGTGCCAGCAGTGAGGGAGTTACAGCTTTCTTT. Translating gives CASSEGVTAFF. The chain combines TRBV2 with TRBJ1-1; D ambiguous. The V end lost 3 bases, the J end lost 10 bases, and 9 bases lay between the germline ends. This CDR3 has 11 amino acids. CDR1 is SNHLY and CDR2 is FYNNEI in the germline V gene.

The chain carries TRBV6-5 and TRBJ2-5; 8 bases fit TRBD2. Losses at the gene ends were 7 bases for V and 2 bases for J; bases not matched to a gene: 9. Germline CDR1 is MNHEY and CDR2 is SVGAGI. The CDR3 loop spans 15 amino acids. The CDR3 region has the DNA TGTGCCAGCACCACGGGCGGGGGGTCTCAAGAGACCCAGTACTTC. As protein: CASTTGGGSQETQYF.

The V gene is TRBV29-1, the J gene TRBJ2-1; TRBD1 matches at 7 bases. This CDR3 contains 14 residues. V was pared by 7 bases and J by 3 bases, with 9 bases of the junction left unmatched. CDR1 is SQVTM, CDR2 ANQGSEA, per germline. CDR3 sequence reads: CSGRTGTDYNEQFF. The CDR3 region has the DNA TGCAGCGGCCGTACCGGGACAGACTACAATGAGCAGTTCTTC.

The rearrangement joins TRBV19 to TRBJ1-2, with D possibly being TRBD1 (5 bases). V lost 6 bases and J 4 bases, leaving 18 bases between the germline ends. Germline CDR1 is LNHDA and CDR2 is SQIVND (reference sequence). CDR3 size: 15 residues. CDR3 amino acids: CASSQGARRVYGYTF. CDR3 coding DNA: TGTGCCAGTAGCCAAGGGGCCAGAAGGGTCTATGGCTACACCTTC.

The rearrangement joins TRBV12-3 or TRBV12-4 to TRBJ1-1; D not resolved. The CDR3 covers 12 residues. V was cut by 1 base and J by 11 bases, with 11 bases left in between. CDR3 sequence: CASSLVGREAFF. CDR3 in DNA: TGTGCCAGCAGTTTAGTGGGGAGAGAGGCTTTCTTT.

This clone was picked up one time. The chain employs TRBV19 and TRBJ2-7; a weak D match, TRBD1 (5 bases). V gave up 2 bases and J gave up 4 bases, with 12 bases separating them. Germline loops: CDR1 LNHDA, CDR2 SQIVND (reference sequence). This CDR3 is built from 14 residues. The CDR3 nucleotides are TGTGCCAGTAGTATATCCGACAGTATATACGAGCAGTACTTC. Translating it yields CASSISDSIYEQYF.

The CDR3 DNA follows: TGTGCCACCAGTGACCCATCCTCGACAGGGAGCGAGCAGTACTTC. Translated, it gives CATSDPSSTGSEQYF. The chain recombines TRBV24-1 with TRBJ2-7; 7 nucleotides agree with TRBD1. Per germline, CDR1 KGHDR and CDR2 SFDVKD. The ends lost 4 bases at V and 6 bases at J; junction bases unmatched: 11. This CDR3 has 15 residues.

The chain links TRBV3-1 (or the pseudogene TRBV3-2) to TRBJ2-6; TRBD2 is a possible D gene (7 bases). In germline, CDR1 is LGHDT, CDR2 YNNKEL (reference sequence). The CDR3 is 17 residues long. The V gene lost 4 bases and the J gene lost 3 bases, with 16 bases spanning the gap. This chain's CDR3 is CASSLEAGARGANVLTF. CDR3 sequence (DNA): TGTGCCAGCAGCCTGGAGGCGGGGGCGCGTGGGGCCAACGTCCTGACTTTC.

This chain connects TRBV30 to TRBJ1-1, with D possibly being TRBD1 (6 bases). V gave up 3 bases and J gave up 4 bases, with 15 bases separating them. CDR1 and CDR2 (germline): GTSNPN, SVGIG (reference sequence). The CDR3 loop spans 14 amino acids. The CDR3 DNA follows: TGTGCCTGGAGCCCCCAAACAGGGCGCACTGAAGCTTTCTTT. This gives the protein CAWSPQTGRTEAFF.

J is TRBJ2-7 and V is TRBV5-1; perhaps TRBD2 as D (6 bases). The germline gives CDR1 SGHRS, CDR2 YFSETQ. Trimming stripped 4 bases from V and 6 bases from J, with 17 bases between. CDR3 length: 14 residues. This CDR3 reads CASSPRTKVGEQYF. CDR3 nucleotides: TGCGCCAGCAGCCCTAGGACTAAGGTGGGCGAGCAGTACTTC.

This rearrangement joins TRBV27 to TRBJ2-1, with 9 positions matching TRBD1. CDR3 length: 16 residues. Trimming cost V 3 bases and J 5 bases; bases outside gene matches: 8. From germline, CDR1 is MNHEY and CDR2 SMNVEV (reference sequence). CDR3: CASSFPGTGKDNEQFF. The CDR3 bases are TGTGCCAGCAGTTTCCCCGGGACAGGGAAAGACAATGAGCAGTTCTTC.

The CDR3 coding sequence is TGTGCTAGTGGTTGGACAGGGCCAGGCCAGTCCCAGCAGTACTTC. Encoded protein: CASGWTGPGQSQQYF. The chain combines TRBV12-5 with TRBJ2-7; 8 positions agree with TRBD1. Looked up from germline, CDR1 is LGHNT and CDR2 is FRNRAP. This CDR3 comprises 15 residues. V gave up 4 bases and J gave up 8 bases; unmatched junction bases: 13.

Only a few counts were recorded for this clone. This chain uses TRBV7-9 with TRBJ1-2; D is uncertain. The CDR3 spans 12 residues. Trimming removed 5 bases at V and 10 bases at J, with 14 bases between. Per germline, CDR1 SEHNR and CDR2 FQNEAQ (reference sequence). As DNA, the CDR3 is TGTGCCAGCAGCGATCTTGGTCGGTACTACACCTTC. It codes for CASSDLGRYYTF.

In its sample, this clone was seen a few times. The CDR3 DNA sequence: TGCGCCAGCAGCCAACCAGCGGGGGCCTACGAGCAGTACTTC. It specifies CASSQPAGAYEQYF. The chain uses TRBV4-1 and TRBJ2-7; TRBD2 matches 8 bases. This CDR3 contains 14 residues. The trim removed 2 bases at V and 2 bases at J, leaving 2 bases unmatched. Per germline, CDR1 MGHRA and CDR2 YSYEKL.

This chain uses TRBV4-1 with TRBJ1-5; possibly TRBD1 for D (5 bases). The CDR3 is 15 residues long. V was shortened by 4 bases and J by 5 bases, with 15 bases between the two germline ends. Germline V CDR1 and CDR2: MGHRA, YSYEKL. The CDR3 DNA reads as TGCGCCAGCAGCCGTGGGGCGACTTTAGATCAGCCCCAGCATTTT. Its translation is CASSRGATLDQPQHF.

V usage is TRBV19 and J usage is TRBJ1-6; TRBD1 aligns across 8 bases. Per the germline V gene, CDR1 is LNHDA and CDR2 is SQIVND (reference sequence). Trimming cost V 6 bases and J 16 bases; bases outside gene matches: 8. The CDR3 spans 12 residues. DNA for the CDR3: TGTGCCAGTAGGCGACCGCAGGGGGCTCTCCACTTT. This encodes CASRRPQGALHF.

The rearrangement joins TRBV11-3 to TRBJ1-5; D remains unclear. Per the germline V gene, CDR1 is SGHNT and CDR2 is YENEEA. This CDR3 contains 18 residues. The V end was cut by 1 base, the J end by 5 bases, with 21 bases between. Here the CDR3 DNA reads TGTGCCAGCAGCTTAGCTTTGGTTGGAACAGCGGGGTATCAGCCCCAGCATTTT. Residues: CASSLALVGTAGYQPQHF.

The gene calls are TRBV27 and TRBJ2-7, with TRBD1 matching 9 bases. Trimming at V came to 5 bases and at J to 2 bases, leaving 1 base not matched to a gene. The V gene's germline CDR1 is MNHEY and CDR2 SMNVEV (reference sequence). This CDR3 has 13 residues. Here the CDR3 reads CASSRQGAYEQYF. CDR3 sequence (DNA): TGTGCCAGCAGTAGACAGGGGGCCTACGAGCAGTACTTC.

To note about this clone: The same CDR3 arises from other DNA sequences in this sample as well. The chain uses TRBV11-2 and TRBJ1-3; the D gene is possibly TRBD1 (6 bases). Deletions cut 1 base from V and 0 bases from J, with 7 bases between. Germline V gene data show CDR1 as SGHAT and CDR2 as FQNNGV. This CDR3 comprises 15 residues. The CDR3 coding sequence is TGTGCCAGCAGCTTAGGGACAGCCTCTGGAAACACCATATATTTT. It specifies CASSLGTASGNTIYF.

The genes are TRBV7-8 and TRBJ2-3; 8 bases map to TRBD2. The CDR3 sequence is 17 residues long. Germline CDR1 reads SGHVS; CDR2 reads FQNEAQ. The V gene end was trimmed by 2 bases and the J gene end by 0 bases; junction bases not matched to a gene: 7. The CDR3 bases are TGTGCCAGCAGCTTATCGAGCGGGGGCCTTAGCACAGATACGCAGTATTTT. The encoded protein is CASSLSSGGLSTDTQYF.

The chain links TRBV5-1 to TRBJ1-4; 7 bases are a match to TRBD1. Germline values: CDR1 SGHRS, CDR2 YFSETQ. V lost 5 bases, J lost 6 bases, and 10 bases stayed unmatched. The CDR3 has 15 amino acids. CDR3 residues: CASRPSTTGDEKLFF. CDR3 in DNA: TGCGCCAGCAGACCGAGTACCACAGGGGATGAAAAACTGTTTTTT. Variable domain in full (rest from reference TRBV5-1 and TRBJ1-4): KAGVTQTPRYLIKTRGQQVTLSCSPISGHRSVSWYQQTPGQGLQFLFEYFSETQRNKGNFPGRFSGRQFSNSRSEMNVSTLELGDSALYLCASRPSTTGDEKLFFGSGTQLSVL.

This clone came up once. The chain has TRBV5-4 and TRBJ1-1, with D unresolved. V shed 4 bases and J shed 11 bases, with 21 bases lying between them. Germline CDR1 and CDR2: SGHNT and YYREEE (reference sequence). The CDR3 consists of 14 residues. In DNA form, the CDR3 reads TGTGCCAGCAGCCCCGATGTGGGCCTAAAGCAGGCTTTCTTT. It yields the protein CASSPDVGLKQAFF.